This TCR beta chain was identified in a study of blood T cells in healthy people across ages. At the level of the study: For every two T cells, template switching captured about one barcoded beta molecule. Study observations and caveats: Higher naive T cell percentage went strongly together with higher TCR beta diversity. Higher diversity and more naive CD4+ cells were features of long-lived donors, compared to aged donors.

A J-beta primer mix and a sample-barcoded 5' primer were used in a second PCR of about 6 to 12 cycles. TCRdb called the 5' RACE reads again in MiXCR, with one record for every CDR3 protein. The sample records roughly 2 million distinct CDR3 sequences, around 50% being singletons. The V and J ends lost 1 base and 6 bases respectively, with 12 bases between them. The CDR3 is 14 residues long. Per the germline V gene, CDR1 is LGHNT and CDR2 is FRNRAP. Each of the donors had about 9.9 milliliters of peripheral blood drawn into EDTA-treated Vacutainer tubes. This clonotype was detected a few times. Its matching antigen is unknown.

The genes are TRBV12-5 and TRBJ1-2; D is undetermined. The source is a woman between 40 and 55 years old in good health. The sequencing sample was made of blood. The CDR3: CASGLGSGVNGYTF. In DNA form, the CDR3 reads TGTGCTAGTGGTTTGGGGTCGGGCGTGAATGGCTACACCTTC. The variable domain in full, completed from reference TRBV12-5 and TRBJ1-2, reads DARVTQTPRHKVTEMGQEVTMRCQPILGHNTVFWYRQTMMQGLELLAYFRNRAPLDDSGMPKDRFSAEMPDATLATLKIQPSEPRDSAVYFCASGLGSGVNGYTFGSGTRLTVV.